This T cell receptor (beta chain) was identified in a study of T cells after somatic rescue of genetic block. In its sample, this clone was seen once. The assay was immunoSEQ multiplex PCR, and TCRdb's table has in-frame clones only and misses some. Here the sample spans approximately 110,000 clones, about nine tenths being singletons. The germline gives CDR1 LNHDA, CDR2 SQIVND (reference sequence). V shed 4 bases and J shed 3 bases, with 13 bases lying between them. This CDR3 spans 14 amino acids. The sequenced sample was peripheral blood mononuclear cells (PBMCs). The clonotype comes from a woman aged 18-35 years. The chain carries TRBV19 and TRBJ2-7; D perhaps matches TRBD1 (5 bases). The CDR3 is CASSNTGLGYEQYF. CDR3 in DNA: TGTGCCAGTAGTAACACAGGTTTAGGCTACGAGCAGTACTTC.